This T cell receptor (beta chain) came from a study of T cells after yellow fever vaccination. Study outcomes and limitations: At around 96% for CD4 and roughly 87% for CD8, most primary-vaccination clones showed up again after the booster.

TCRdb independently ran MiXCR on the 5' RACE reads; one entry per CDR3 protein. The sample holds about 250,000 distinct CDR3 sequences, about 3.5% seen once. The CDR3 covers 14 residues. The germline CDR1 and CDR2 sequences are SGHNT and YYREEE (reference sequence). With 6 bases clipped from V and 2 bases from J, the junction kept 5 bases outside the gene matches. Worth noting for this clonotype: Its matching antigen is unknown.

The chain is built from TRBV5-4 and TRBJ2-7; TRBD1 agrees at 10 bases. The source material was PBMCs, sampled 15 days after the yellow fever booster vaccination. This clonotype was obtained from a man aged 18 to 29 who received the YFV17D yellow fever vaccine. CDR3: CASTKTGGPYEQYF. The CDR3 DNA reads TGTGCCAGCACCAAGACAGGGGGCCCCTACGAGCAGTACTTC.